This TCR beta chain originates from a study of blood T cell repertoires in COVID-19 (dated by TCRdb to about 2020). Regarding the research as a whole: Samples from collaborators originated in the United States, Italy and Spain and spanned both the acute and convalescent phases of COVID-19. The prospective study material was composed of cDNA or gDNA derived from T cells, B-cell-depleted T cells, or PBMCs. The dataset comprised deeply sampled blood TCRbeta repertoires from subjects exposed to, actively infected with, or recovered from COVID-19. The repertoires were released in a freely available public database meant as a resource for research on the immune response to SARS-CoV-2. Samples came from the ongoing ImmuneRACE study (first 160 participants) plus 1,254 subjects from 6 global collaborators. The sample metadata nearly always contained a de-identified subject ID, COVID-19 status, age in years and sex. HLA class I and class II types, where available, came from metadata supplied by the sample provider rather than from assay-based typing.

Results and caveats for the whole study, not just this receptor: The quantity of clinical and demographic metadata differed by source and by participant and was supplied without curation.

The CDR3 runs 17 amino acids, cysteine and phenylalanine included. The DNA shown is the 51-base CDR3, in frame from base 1. The junction shows trimming of 5 bases on V and 3 bases on J, and the gene matches do not reach 13 bases of it. From a lookup of the germline V gene (reference sequence), CDR1 and CDR2 are SEHNR and FQNEAQ. The immunoSEQ Assay, a bias-controlled multiplex PCR, was used to amplify TCRbeta CDR3 regions from genomic DNA. The original pipeline was this. The number of nucleated cells in each sample was estimated from the amplification of reference gene primers within the assay. To quantify the absolute abundance of each unique TCRbeta CDR3 rearrangement, sequence reads were collapsed and filtered. For each sample, productive Simpson clonality was calculated by taking the square root of Simpson's diversity index across productive rearrangements. Imported from immuneACCESS, the table was reduced by TCRdb to in-frame sequences with V and J called. These copies leave out some clones; in studies compared against another copy, an unresolved V gene accounts for under half, and the cause of the remainder is not known. Clone size and V and J calls were adopted from that table, with D and trimming inferred from the DNA. The sample table records under 200,000 clones; 87% of these occur just once. The biggest ten clones account for 20% to 25% of the sample.

The collaborating institutions used their own protocols to collect whole blood in K2EDTA tubes. For TCRbeta analysis, collaborator samples were shipped as frozen whole blood, as isolated PBMCs, or as DNA extracted from either sample type. With respect to this clone: This receptor's antigen is unknown. Within one base of it there is no much larger clone, and no base qualities were kept.

Sequencing was performed on peripheral blood. Rearrangement joined TRBV7-9 to TRBJ1-3; 7 nucleotides in the junction match TRBD1. The clonotype was recovered from a man aged 55 to 69 with active or convalescent COVID-19. The DNA is TGTGCCAGCAGCCCCCGGGACAGCCAGACCCTTGGAAACACCATATATTTT. Translated, it reads CASSPRDSQTLGNTIYF.